This T cell receptor beta chain came from a study of blood T cell repertoires in COVID-19. Turning to the study itself: Acute and convalescent COVID-19 specimens originated in the United States, Italy and Spain.

Data came from immunoSEQ multiplex PCR; TCRdb stores just in-frame clones and leaves some out. Here the sample spans approximately 110,000 clones, about 83% being singletons. Germline assignment: CDR1 SGHVS and CDR2 FQNEAQ. With 1 base removed from V and 6 bases from J, the gap between germline ends came to 10 bases. This CDR3 is 13 amino acids long. The chain couples TRBV7-8 to TRBJ2-7; a possible D gene is TRBD1 (6 bases). The TCR sequence derives from a human donor in a cohort sampled during active COVID-19. The sample taken for sequencing was peripheral blood. DNA for the CDR3: TGTGCCAGCAGCTTAGATATGACAGGCGAGCAGTACTTC. This codes for CASSLDMTGEQYF. Full variable domain (rest looked up from reference TRBV7-8 and TRBJ2-7): GAGVSQSPRYKVAKRGQDVALRCDPISGHVSLFWYQQALGQGPEFLTYFQNEAQLDKSGLPSDRFFAERPEGSVSTLKIQRTQQEDSAVYLCASSLDMTGEQYFGPGTRLTVT.